The 11 T cell receptor beta chains listed next were all sequenced from one sample in a study of CXCR3-negative and CXCR3-positive naive CD8 T cells. Study conclusions and caveats: Against CXCR3-negative naive cells, CXCR3-positive naive cells showed more hydrophobic TRB CDR3s.

Preparation of TRB cDNA libraries relied on 5' RACE carrying UMI labels. Reprocessing the 5' RACE reads, TCRdb reports a single entry for every CDR3 protein and omits DNA. The sample features 50,000 to 70,000 distinct CDR3 sequences, with about 0.57% in its top ten. Antigens of these TCRs are unknown. Sample: naive CXCR3+ CD8+ T cells from blood. Subset specified: CD45RO-CCR7+CD27+CD95- naive CD8+ T cells expressing CXCR3 (TNR3+). The receptors stem from a human donor in good health. Some clones in this sample may be carry-over from other donors' samples.

The rearrangement links TRBV11-2 to TRBJ2-7. The CDR3 is 16 residues long. Germline V gene lookup returns CDR1 SGHAT and CDR2 FQNNGV. The CDR3 loop is CASSLDGRILSYEQYF.

The chain combines TRBV9 with TRBJ2-1. Germline V gene lookup returns CDR1 SGDLS and CDR2 YYNGEE. The CDR3 consists of 12 residues. CDR3 region: CASSDSYNEQFF.

The chain couples TRBV7-8 to TRBJ2-3. This CDR3 has 12 residues. The V gene's germline CDR1 is SGHVS and CDR2 FQNEAQ. The CDR3 reads CASESDTDTQYF.

The rearrangement links TRBV27 to TRBJ1-1. The CDR3 totals 13 residues. From germline, CDR1 is MNHEY and CDR2 SMNVEV (reference sequence). The CDR3 sequence is CASSYLGDTEAFF.

The chain has TRBV6-5 and TRBJ2-1; TCRdb reports TRBD1, a call that lacks DNA to check it against. CDR1 MNHEY and CDR2 SVGAGI come from the germline V gene. The CDR3 extends over 13 amino acids. The CDR3 protein is CASSPPHTGDEFF.

This CDR3 is CASSQGERGVDTQYF. The rearrangement joins TRBV4-3 to TRBJ2-3; the TCRdb call, TRBD1, lacks DNA for checking. The CDR3 has 15 amino acids. Germline V gives CDR1 LGHNA, CDR2 YSLEER.

The V call is TRBV29-1, the J call TRBJ2-3; TCRdb designates TRBD2, a call that cannot be tested without DNA. The CDR3 consists of 15 residues. CDR1 and CDR2 (germline): SQVTM, ANQGSEA. The CDR3 protein is CSDEGRTTPTDTQYF.

The chain employs TRBV14 and TRBJ2-7; no DNA is available, so the TRBD1 call from TCRdb remains unchecked. The CDR3 is 15 residues long. The V gene's germline CDR1 is SGHDN and CDR2 FVKESK. The CDR3 sequence is CASSQPGQGTYEQYF. Full variable domain (rest looked up from reference TRBV14 and TRBJ2-7): EAGVTQFPSHSVIEKGQTVTLRCDPISGHDNLYWYRRVMGKEIKFLLHFVKESKQDESGMPNNRFLAERTGGTYSTLKVQPAELEDSGVYFCASSQPGQGTYEQYFGPGTRLTVT.

J is TRBJ2-3 and V is TRBV3-1. Per germline, CDR1 LGHDT and CDR2 YNNKEL (reference sequence). The CDR3 is 17 residues long. The CDR3 spells CASSHYVGTLRTDTQYF.

The genes are TRBV10-3 and TRBJ2-7; without DNA, the TCRdb call of TRBD2 cannot be checked. Germline CDR1 and CDR2: ENHRY and SYGVKD. The CDR3 sequence is 12 residues long. CDR3 in amino acids: CAIESGAREQYF.

This chain joins TRBV12-3 or TRBV12-4 and TRBJ2-1; the D call of TRBD2 rests on TCRdb alone, since no DNA is present to check it. CDR3 length: 15 residues. The CDR3 protein is CASSWTSGFDNEQFF.